The clone carrying this TCR beta chain turned up a few times. Its matching antigen is unknown. Within the sample, other DNA sequences also encode this same CDR3. Expressed TCRB transcripts got sequenced, as all isolated RNA was reverse transcribed. The repertoire was sequenced with immunoSEQ multiplex PCR; TCRdb's copy has only in-frame clones and lacks some. The sample has 300,000 to 450,000 clones; roughly 12% are singletons. The purity of all sorted populations exceeded 95%. The entry originates in a study of beta chain features in type 1 diabetes. V was shortened by 3 bases and J by 4 bases, with 7 bases between the two germline ends. Germline assignment: CDR1 DFQATT and CDR2 SNEGSKA (reference sequence). This CDR3 contains 11 residues. Study-wide findings and caveats: People with Type 1 diabetes carried modestly yet significantly shorter TCRB CDR3s in all four CD4+ subsets. Relative to healthy donors, patients appeared to have naive, central memory and Treg TCRB repertoires that were more similar. It was not settled here whether HLA type affects TCRB rearrangement.

Sequencing was carried out using naive CD4+ T cells from blood. V and J are TRBV20-1 and TRBJ2-7; no firm D call. The sequence derives from a woman under 30 with type 1 diabetes. DNA of the CDR3: TGCAGTGCTAGTCCCACTTACGAGCAGTACTTC. Its protein product is CSASPTYEQYF.